Below, 23 T cell receptor beta chains from the same sample are listed, as sequenced in a study of T-cell memory formation after mild COVID-19. Using its own MiXCR run on the 5' RACE reads, TCRdb lists one record per CDR3 protein. The sample shows more than 450,000 distinct CDR3 sequences, approximately 18% of them seen only once. Sequenced: PBMCs or a T cell subset sorted from them (not recorded which). These receptors all stem from an adult woman who had mild COVID-19 (a few samples of this study predate the infection). Cell type and time point are not known.

The CDR3 nucleotides are TGTGCCACTTCCGTGGAGGCTGACTACGAGCAGTACTTC. This codes for CATSVEADYEQYF. The rearrangement links TRBV6-1 to TRBJ2-7, with a possible D match to TRBD2 (5 bases). V was trimmed by 10 bases and J by 3 bases, leaving 16 bases between them. Germline CDR1 reads MNHNS; CDR2 reads SASEGT. The CDR3 consists of 13 residues.

The chain carries TRBV4-1 and TRBJ2-7; TRBD2 aligns across 13 bases. The length of the CDR3 is 16 residues. CDR1 MGHRA and CDR2 YSYEKL come from the germline V gene. V lost 2 bases and J lost 3; bases outside the gene matches: 4. This CDR3 is CASSQPTSGRDYEQYF. The CDR3 region has the DNA TGCGCCAGCAGCCAACCAACTAGCGGGAGGGACTACGAGCAGTACTTC.

The V and J genes are TRBV6-2 or TRBV6-3 and TRBJ1-2; D unresolved. Germline V gives CDR1 MNHEY, CDR2 SVGEGT. V shed 1 base and J shed 2 bases, with 11 bases lying between them. The CDR3 is 15 residues long. The CDR3 here is CASSYWTSLNYGYTF. The CDR3 nucleotides are TGTGCCAGCAGTTACTGGACTTCGCTAAACTATGGCTACACCTTC.

This clonotype turned up a few times. The chain employs TRBV2 and TRBJ2-4; maybe TRBD1 (6 bases). CDR1 is SNHLY, CDR2 FYNNEI, per germline. The V gene lost 5 bases and the J gene lost 2 bases, with 16 bases spanning the gap. The CDR3 has 16 residues. The CDR3 here is CASSMVAGAPKNIQYF. In nucleotides, the CDR3 is TGTGCCAGCAGTATGGTAGCAGGGGCACCCAAAAACATTCAGTACTTC.

The CDR3 here is CASRKLSGTNYGYTF. DNA of the CDR3: TGTGCCAGCAGAAAATTGTCAGGGACTAACTATGGCTACACCTTC. This rearrangement joins TRBV2 to TRBJ1-2, with TRBD1 as a possible D gene (5 bases). The CDR3 contains 15 residues. Trimming left V 6 bases short and J 0 bases short, with 14 bases between. CDR1 and CDR2 from the germline V gene are SNHLY and FYNNEI.

This clonotype has just a few counts. The J gene is TRBJ1-5, the V gene TRBV30; a weak D match, TRBD1 (6 bases). V shed 3 bases and J shed 0 bases, with 12 bases lying between them. The length of the CDR3 is 15 residues. Germline assignment: CDR1 GTSNPN and CDR2 SVGIG (reference sequence). The CDR3 DNA follows: TGTGCCTGGAGCGAGGACAGCCATAGCAATCAGCCCCAGCATTTT. It codes for CAWSEDSHSNQPQHF. The variable domain in full, completed from reference TRBV30 and TRBJ1-5, reads SQTIHQWPATLVQPVGSPLSLECTVEGTSNPNLYWYRQAAGRGLQLLFYSVGIGQISSEVPQNLSASRPQDRQFILSSKKLLLSDSGFYLCAWSEDSHSNQPQHFGDGTRLSIL.

This chain joins TRBV18 and TRBJ2-3, with 8 bases matching TRBD2. This CDR3 contains 17 residues. The ends lost 3 bases at V and 4 bases at J; junction bases unmatched: 12. Germline V lookup: CDR1 KGHSH, CDR2 LQKENI. CDR3 loop: CASSPVRRGVLADTQYF. CDR3 DNA: TGTGCCAGCTCACCGGTACGGCGGGGGGTTTTGGCAGATACGCAGTATTTT.

This clonotype was seen a few times. This chain connects TRBV7-2 to TRBJ1-1, with 7 bases identical to TRBD1. Trimming removed 6 bases from V and 4 bases from J; junction bases left unmatched: 5. Germline V CDR1 and CDR2: SGHTA, FQGNSA. The CDR3 has 13 amino acids. CDR3 DNA sequence: TGTGCCAGCAGATGGGACAGAACCACTGAAGCTTTCTTT. Amino acid sequence: CASRWDRTTEAFF.

The V call is TRBV25-1, the J call TRBJ1-2; no reliable D call. The CDR3 spans 12 residues. Looked up from germline, CDR1 is MGHDK and CDR2 is SYGVNS. V was clipped by 3 bases and J by 4 bases, with 6 bases between them. CDR3 bases: TGTGCCAGCAGTGATGTTGGCTATGGCTACACCTTC. Its protein product is CASSDVGYGYTF.

This clonotype was counted a few times. The rearrangement links TRBV6-2 or TRBV6-3 to TRBJ2-6, with D tentatively TRBD2 (5 bases). The CDR3 runs 16 residues. V lost 0 bases and J 4 bases, leaving 10 bases between the germline ends. Germline loops: CDR1 MNHEY, CDR2 SVGEGT. CDR3 sequence reads: CASSYSSGVGANVLTF. CDR3 DNA: TGTGCCAGCAGTTACTCTTCCGGGGTAGGGGCCAACGTCCTGACTTTC.

The chain employs TRBV9 and TRBJ2-1; perhaps TRBD1 as D (6 bases). V was clipped by 0 bases and J by 3 bases, with 10 bases between them. Germline V gene data show CDR1 as SGDLS and CDR2 as YYNGEE. The CDR3 spans 15 residues. The CDR3 nucleotides are TGTGCCAGCAGCGTAGGGGGGACAAGCTACAATGAGCAGTTCTTC. It encodes CASSVGGTSYNEQFF.

The J gene is TRBJ1-2, the V gene TRBV6-5; D is possibly TRBD1 (5 bases). The length of the CDR3 is 14 residues. The germline V gene has CDR1 MNHEY and CDR2 SVGAGI. The V and J ends lost 4 bases and 6 bases respectively, with 15 bases between them. CDR3 loop: CASSWNQGGDGYTF. DNA of the CDR3: TGTGCCAGCAGTTGGAATCAGGGTGGGGATGGCTACACCTTC.

This clonotype was observed a few times. The genes are TRBV2 and TRBJ2-5; 9 nucleotides line up with TRBD1. Germline trimming cut 5 bases from V and 5 bases from J; bases unmatched to any gene: 12. CDR1 is SNHLY and CDR2 is FYNNEI in the germline V gene. The CDR3 is 16 residues long. CDR3 protein: CASSSPGQGRGETQYF. CDR3 sequence (DNA): TGTGCCAGCAGTTCCCCCGGACAGGGGCGCGGGGAGACCCAGTACTTC.

This clonotype was counted only a few times. This CDR3 reads CASSPEPEGGGTGELFF. In DNA form, the CDR3 reads TGTGCCAGCAGTCCAGAGCCCGAGGGCGGGGGTACCGGGGAGCTGTTTTTT. This sequence joins TRBV11-2 and TRBJ2-2, with 7 bases aligning to TRBD2. Trimming at V came to 6 bases and at J to 5 bases, leaving 15 bases not matched to a gene. This CDR3 is 17 amino acids long. Per the germline V gene, CDR1 is SGHAT and CDR2 is FQNNGV.

A few counts support this clonotype. The chain uses TRBV12-3 or TRBV12-4 and TRBJ2-7; 16 bases fit TRBD2. This CDR3 is built from 18 residues. The trim removed 5 bases at V and 2 bases at J, leaving 9 bases unmatched. The CDR3 bases are TGTGCCAGCAGTCCTGGGACTAGCGGGGGGGCTACTCCCTACGAGCAGTACTTC. Translation: CASSPGTSGGATPYEQYF.

The table lists this clonotype with a few counts. The V call is TRBV7-9, the J call TRBJ2-2; the D gene is possibly TRBD1 (5 bases). The CDR3 sequence is 15 residues long. CDR1 is SEHNR and CDR2 is FQNEAQ in the germline V gene (reference sequence). Between the trimmed V and J ends, which lost 6 bases and 2 bases, there was a span of 13 bases. The chain's CDR3 is CASRSNRLNTGELFF. In nucleotides, the CDR3 is TGTGCCAGCAGATCCAACAGGCTAAACACCGGGGAGCTGTTTTTT.

The genes are TRBV12-3 or TRBV12-4 and TRBJ1-2; a possible D gene is TRBD1 (6 bases). V was trimmed by 5 bases and J by 2 bases, leaving 12 bases between them. This CDR3 contains 14 residues. The CDR3 nucleotides are TGTGCCAGCAGTGACCAGGGGTGGAACTATGGCTACACCTTC. Translated, it gives CASSDQGWNYGYTF.

The V and J genes are TRBV5-1 and TRBJ2-7, with 7 nucleotides matching TRBD1. The CDR3 has 13 amino acids. Germline V gene data show CDR1 as SGHRS and CDR2 as YFSETQ. V shed 4 bases, J shed 7 bases, and the junction held 8 bases outside the gene matches. This chain's CDR3 is CASSPATGNEQYF. In DNA, the CDR3 is TGCGCCAGCAGCCCAGCGACAGGGAATGAGCAGTACTTC.

This clonotype was counted only a few times. This chain links TRBV14 with TRBJ2-7, with 7 bases that match TRBD1. This CDR3 has 15 amino acids. Trimming took 0 bases from V and 4 from J; bases not matched to a gene: 6. Germline values: CDR1 SGHDN, CDR2 FVKESK. The CDR3 bases are TGTGCCAGCAGCCAAGAGAACAGGGGCTGGTACGAGCAGTACTTC. Amino acid sequence: CASSQENRGWYEQYF.

There are a few counts of this clonotype. J is TRBJ2-3 and V is TRBV4-2; D perhaps matches TRBD2 (5 bases). Trimming took 0 bases from V and 2 from J, leaving 12 bases between them. Germline V gene lookup returns CDR1 LGHNA and CDR2 YNFKEQ. CDR3 length: 16 amino acids. The CDR3 here is CASSQEASRSTDTQYF. In DNA form, the CDR3 reads TGTGCCAGCAGCCAAGAGGCTAGCAGATCCACAGATACGCAGTATTTT.

The chain joins TRBV5-4 to TRBJ2-5, with 7 bases that match TRBD1. Germline CDR1 reads SGHNT; CDR2 reads YYREEE (reference sequence). Unmatched junction bases numbered 11, after V lost 4 bases and J lost 5 bases. The CDR3 is 15 residues long. The CDR3 DNA reads as TGTGCCAGCAGCGAGGGACAGAATAACCTGGAGACCCAGTACTTC. It translates to CASSEGQNNLETQYF.

The genes are TRBV20-1 and TRBJ2-1; maybe TRBD1 (6 bases). Germline CDR1 and CDR2: DFQATT and SNEGSKA (reference sequence). The V gene lost 1 base and the J gene lost 9 bases, with 25 bases spanning the gap. CDR3 length equals 17 residues. The CDR3 DNA sequence: TGCAGTGCTAGAGCCCGTGCAGGGGCGGCGGGCTTGGGTGAGCAGTTCTTC. Translating it yields CSARARAGAAGLGEQFF.

The J gene is TRBJ2-1, the V gene TRBV4-2; D call uncertain. Germline-derived CDR1 and CDR2 are LGHNA and YNFKEQ. The CDR3 length is 12 residues. Trimming cost V 0 bases and J 6 bases, with 3 bases left between them. DNA of the CDR3: TGTGCCAGCAGCCAAGAAGGCAATGAGCAGTTCTTC. Translation gives CASSQEGNEQFF.